The TCR beta chain under discussion was sequenced for a study of CD8 T cells in ankylosing spondylitis. Study-wide results and caveats: Roughly eight highly homologous variants made up a TCR beta motif that seemed to typify ankylosing spondylitis blood. Disease-linked clones displayed a CD8+ phenotype and appeared relatively rarely in peripheral blood.

The germline gives CDR1 LGHDT, CDR2 YNNKEL (reference sequence). V gave up 4 bases and J gave up 0 bases; unmatched junction bases: 8. This CDR3 contains 17 residues. Generation of TCR beta libraries employed quantitative 5'-RACE incorporating molecular barcodes. TCRdb re-derived calls from the 5' RACE reads in MiXCR, one entry per CDR3 protein. This table has 200,000 to 300,000 distinct CDR3 sequences, around 9.1% appearing once. Points on this clonotype: Its antigen is not known.

The source is a male donor with ankylosing spondylitis or in good health (not recorded which). This sequence joins TRBV3-1 and TRBJ1-5; 8 positions agree with TRBD1. Sequencing was performed on blood, either unsorted or a sorted T cell fraction (not recorded which). CDR3 residues: CASSPSTGGDSNQPQHF. In nucleotides, the CDR3 is TGTGCCAGCAGCCCCTCCACAGGGGGTGATAGCAATCAGCCCCAGCATTTT.